This entry concerns a single T cell receptor beta chain. Its antigen target is currently unknown. No much larger clone exists at a distance of one base, and base qualities are not known. The identical CDR3 is also encoded by other nucleotide sequences in the sample. TCRbeta CDR3 regions were immunosequenced from genomic DNA with the immunoSEQ Assay. Before high-throughput sequencing, genomic DNA was amplified using bias-controlled multiplex PCR. The authors' analysis ran thus. To quantify the absolute abundance of each unique TCRbeta CDR3 region, the sequences were collapsed and filtered. Clonality, defined as 1 minus Pielou's evenness, was calculated using only productive rearrangements. Clones with significantly greater frequencies in on-treatment versus baseline samples were identified using a previously published method. This is the immuneACCESS table as TCRdb keeps it, with only in-frame sequences that have V and J called. A part of the clones is gone; compared with another copy, unresolved V genes explain less than half, and the rest is unexplained. V, J and clone size are those of that table, while D and trimming were read from the DNA. This sample gives approximately 10,000 clones in total; roughly 72% of them show up just once. Over 11% of the sample is in the top ten clones.

The record originates from a study of sequential checkpoint blockade in melanoma (dated by TCRdb to between 2017 and 2020). In terms of the full investigation: Patients were assigned by 1:1 randomization to either first-line nivolumab followed by ipilimumab (arm A) or ipilimumab followed by nivolumab (arm B). Both trial sequences were followed by maintenance nivolumab. The study at large found these results: Validation of the response-prediction model combining TCR metrics and mutation burden is needed in larger, independent patient cohorts.

From the cysteine up to the phenylalanine, the CDR3 has a length of 13 residues. Of all the DNA, just the CDR3 is kept, 39 bases in frame from base 1. According to the germline V gene, CDR1 reads MRHNA and CDR2 reads SNTAGT. Relative to germline, V is 4 bases shorter and J is 3 bases shorter, with 8 bases between their ends. Explained via the paper, the treatment or condition label denotes: randomized to nivolumab then ipilimumab (arm A) or the reverse (arm B). None of the trial patients had been given prior DNA-damaging chemotherapy. On a FACS Aria II flow cytometer, live CD3+CD8+ cells that were negative for CD19 and CD56 were sorted from thawed PBMCs. Samples came from patients with melanoma in CheckMate 064, a randomized, open-label phase II trial of sequential checkpoint blockade. Peripheral blood mononuclear cells were obtained through leukapheresis, purified using Ficoll-Paque, and frozen in human serum containing about 9.3% DMSO. Purity of sorted blood CD3+CD8+ cells was verified at >98% immediately after sorting, followed by DNA extraction.

Material: CD8+ T cells sorted from blood (inferred from file names), obtained from a patient given nivolumab and ipilimumab in sequence. This sequence uses TRBV6-4 and TRBJ2-3; the D gene is perhaps TRBD2, on 6 matching bases. The TCR was taken from a human donor with melanoma. The DNA is TGTGCCAGCAGTGTGAGCGGGACAGATACGCAGTATTTT. It specifies CASSVSGTDTQYF.